Sequencing of this T cell receptor (beta chain) was carried out in a study of CD8 T cells in Susac syndrome. V trimming: 5 bases; J trimming: 4 bases; junction bases outside the gene matches: 6. Germline-derived CDR1 and CDR2 are SGHTA and FQGNSA. The CDR3 spans 16 residues. Reverse transcription of 0.5 to 1 ug RNA was performed with random hexamers. Amplification of TCR beta CDR3 was carried out by immunoSEQ multiplex PCR, which covered 54 Vbeta and 13 Jbeta segments. TCRdb reanalysed the immunoSEQ multiplex PCR reads using MiXCR and keeps one entry per CDR3 protein. The sample yields some 150,000 distinct CDR3 sequences, 95% seen once.

The sequenced sample consisted of CD8+ T cells from PBMCs. The sequence was collected from a human donor with multiple sclerosis. The chain couples TRBV7-2 to TRBJ2-4, with 12 bases that match TRBD2. DNA for the CDR3: TGTGCCAGCAGCGAACTAGCGGGGGGCCCGAAAAACATTCAGTACTTC. Residues: CASSELAGGPKNIQYF.